Sequencing of this TCR beta chain was carried out in a study of T cell responses to AZD1222 COVID-19 vaccine. For the study at large: Second-dose timings of about 4 or about 12 weeks were pooled. Study-level points and caveats: The sample set comprised mostly white British donors with more females, and clonal diversity was possibly underestimated. Nearly half of spike-specific TCRs reportedly go after variant regions that carry no mutations.

As to this clone: Its matching antigen is unknown.

Data came from immunoSEQ multiplex PCR; TCRdb stores just in-frame clones and leaves some out. The sample has around 130,000 clones, nearly 95% seen once. The germline gives CDR1 MNHEY, CDR2 SMNVEV (reference sequence). This CDR3 spans 14 amino acids. V lost 6 bases, J lost 4 bases, and 16 bases lay in between. Sample: peripheral blood, taken on day 0 of AZD1222 vaccination. This clonotype was obtained from an adult in good health. The V gene is TRBV27, the J gene TRBJ2-7, with D unresolved. The CDR3 sequence: CASSNSPIGYEQYF. CDR3 nucleotide sequence: TGTGCCAGCAGCAACTCCCCCATCGGTTACGAGCAGTACTTC.